The rows below give T cell receptor beta chains drawn from one sample of a study of cytomegalovirus exposure and HLA in healthy donors. Measured with immunoSEQ multiplex PCR; TCRdb has only the in-frame clones, and not every one. The sample includes roughly 70,000 clones, nearly 95% of them seen just once. Material: PBMCs. These receptors were obtained from a man between 18 and 35 years old in good health and CMV-seropositive. CDR3s include the opening cysteine and the closing phenylalanine or tryptophan. Clone sizes are given selectively: once, few, many, or a class where the clone is expanded.

clone_size | v_call | cdr3_aa
. | TRBV7-3 | CASSFGPGVYNEQFF
. | TRBV7-9 | CASSLLGRAGTDTQYF
once | TRBV30 | CAWTLRGSWETQYF
. | TRBV19 | CASSWGLAGVGNNEQFF
. | TRBV6-1 | CASSEQREGRQYF
. | TRBV4-1 | CASSRYSSGRAQETQYF
. | TRBV5-4 | CASSPGQGVTSGKETQYF
. | TRBV27 | CASSTTEYNEQFF
. | TRBV28 | CASRTQGGETQYF
. | TRBV11-2 | CASRIIGTAGNGYTF
. | TRBV15 | CATSRETSGAYEQYF